This entry is about one T cell receptor (beta chain). PCR involved 60 Vbeta and 13 Jbeta primers. Generated by immunoSEQ multiplex PCR, the TCRdb table keeps only in-frame clones and is missing some. The repertoire consists of around 150,000 clones, with about 77% occurring once and the leading ten covering roughly 2.6%. V was cut by 0 bases and J by 9 bases, with 12 bases left in between. The CDR3 consists of 15 residues. Germline V gene lookup returns CDR1 LGHNA and CDR2 YSLEER. This specimen belongs to a study of cytomegalovirus exposure and HLA in healthy donors. The wider study: Roughly 80 million unique TCRs from HLA-typed donors made up an early data release.

The sample taken for sequencing was PBMCs. This rearrangement joins TRBV4-3 to TRBJ1-6; D possibly corresponds to TRBD1 (6 bases). This sequence originates from a woman in her 40s in good health and CMV-seropositive. This CDR3 reads CASSQDRGFSSPLHF. In nucleotides, the CDR3 is TGCGCCAGCAGCCAAGACAGGGGTTTTAGTTCACCCCTCCACTTT.